These 26 T cell receptor beta chains originate from one sample sequenced in a study of cytomegalovirus exposure and HLA in healthy donors. This PCR relied on a set of 60 Vbeta primers and 13 Jbeta primers. The data were produced by immunoSEQ multiplex PCR, yet TCRdb's version contains in-frame clones alone and is incomplete. The repertoire holds over 100,000 clones, with about three quarters as singletons. Specimen: PBMCs. The receptors shown here come from a woman aged 25 to 39 in good health and CMV-seropositive.

The rearrangement links TRBV4-3 to TRBJ1-1, with D unclear. CDR3 length: 15 residues. From germline, CDR1 is LGHNA and CDR2 YSLEER. V lost 0 bases and J 5 bases, leaving 13 bases between the germline ends. CDR3 in amino acids: CASSQDRLGGTEAFF. As DNA, the CDR3 is TGCGCCAGCAGCCAAGATCGCCTGGGAGGGACTGAAGCTTTCTTT.

This clone came up once. This chain connects TRBV18 to TRBJ2-1; tentatively, D is TRBD2 (6 bases). Germline assignment: CDR1 KGHSH and CDR2 LQKENI. V lost 3 bases, J lost 5 bases, and 20 bases lay in between. CDR3 length equals 17 residues. CDR3 sequence: CASSPSPWERAHNEQFF. In DNA, the CDR3 is TGTGCCAGCTCACCTTCCCCCTGGGAGCGGGCCCACAATGAGCAGTTCTTC. Together with reference TRBV18 and TRBJ2-1, the CDR3 gives the full variable domain: NAGVMQNPRHLVRRRGQEARLRCSPMKGHSHVYWYRQLPEEGLKFMVYLQKENIIDESGMPKERFSAEFPKEGPSILRIQQVVRGDSAAYFCASSPSPWERAHNEQFFGPGTRLTVL.

This rearrangement joins TRBV2 to TRBJ2-2; no definite D call. This CDR3 is 15 amino acids long. Trimming cost V 5 bases and J 5 bases, with 15 bases left between them. Germline values: CDR1 SNHLY, CDR2 FYNNEI. The CDR3 DNA is TGTGCCAGCAGTCCCGAAGGAGTTGGGACCGGGGAGCTGTTTTTT. Translating it yields CASSPEGVGTGELFF.

Comments on this clone: A read error may produce the germline difference seen at one junction end. This chain links TRBV25-1 with TRBJ1-2; 11 positions agree with TRBD1. This CDR3 spans 16 amino acids. Germline loops: CDR1 MGHDK, CDR2 SYGVNS. The CDR3 spells CASSPRDRGLNSGYTF. Written as DNA, the CDR3 is TGTGCCAGCAGCCCCCGGGACAGGGGGTTGAACTCTGGCTACACCTTC.

This clone showed up just once. The chain links TRBV30 to TRBJ1-5; D remains unclear. Between the trimmed V and J ends, which lost 2 bases and 9 bases, there was a span of 11 bases. Germline V CDR1 and CDR2: GTSNPN, SVGIG (reference sequence). The CDR3 runs to 12 residues. The CDR3 DNA reads as TGTGCCTGGAGTAGGACGGCGGGGCCCCAGCATTTT. Translating gives CAWSRTAGPQHF.

The J gene is TRBJ1-4, the V gene TRBV19; TRBD1 matches at 7 bases. The CDR3 totals 14 residues. Trimming cost V 6 bases and J 7 bases; bases outside gene matches: 8. Germline CDR1 is LNHDA and CDR2 is SQIVND (reference sequence). CDR3 residues: CASRPRDSTEKLFF. CDR3 DNA sequence: TGTGCCAGTAGACCCCGGGACAGCACTGAAAAACTGTTTTTT.

The chain links TRBV5-1 to TRBJ2-7, with D maybe TRBD1 (6 bases). Germline V gene data show CDR1 as SGHRS and CDR2 as YFSETQ. Trimming took 2 bases from V and 5 from J, leaving 17 bases between them. The CDR3 sequence is 15 residues long. As DNA, the CDR3 is TGCGCCAGCAGCTTTCAACAGACACAGGGCGACGAGCAGTACTTC. It specifies CASSFQQTQGDEQYF.

By share, this clone ranks as medium-sized (0.01 to 0.1%). The gene calls are TRBV7-8 and TRBJ1-4; possible D gene TRBD1, 5 bases. The V gene lost 5 bases and the J gene lost 5 bases, with 12 bases spanning the gap. The CDR3 consists of 14 residues. Looked up from germline, CDR1 is SGHVS and CDR2 is FQNEAQ. The CDR3 coding sequence is TGTGCCAGCAGCCCATCACGGACAAATGAAAAACTGTTTTTT. This gives the protein CASSPSRTNEKLFF.

The chain recombines TRBV5-6 with TRBJ1-5; the D gene is possibly TRBD1 (5 bases). Germline V gives CDR1 SGHDT, CDR2 YYEEEE. V lost 4 bases and J 3 bases, leaving 11 bases between the germline ends. This CDR3 comprises 14 residues. The CDR3 DNA reads TGTGCCAGCAGCCTCGGGGGGTTCAATCAGCCCCAGCATTTT. Its translation: CASSLGGFNQPQHF.

The CDR3 sequence: CASSSPSGGQETQYF. CDR3 DNA: TGTGCCAGCAGCTCTCCCTCGGGGGGGCAGGAGACCCAGTACTTC. V usage is TRBV9 and J usage is TRBJ2-5, with 8 bases fitting TRBD2. With 4 bases clipped from V and 5 bases from J, the junction kept 10 bases outside the gene matches. The CDR3 totals 15 residues. Germline CDR1 SGDLS, CDR2 YYNGEE.

A few counts support this clone. The chain links TRBV5-4 to TRBJ1-2; TRBD1 matches at 10 bases. The CDR3 runs to 14 residues. V trimming: 4 bases; J trimming: 8 bases; junction bases outside the gene matches: 8. Germline CDR1 SGHNT, CDR2 YYREEE (reference sequence). The CDR3 here is CASSPTGQGSGYTF. The CDR3 nucleotides read TGTGCCAGCAGCCCCACGGGACAGGGGTCCGGCTACACCTTC.

The rearrangement joins TRBV7-2 to TRBJ2-3, with 8 bases lining up with TRBD2. Per the germline V gene, CDR1 is SGHTA and CDR2 is FQGNSA. This CDR3 contains 15 residues. Germline trimming cut 5 bases from V and 1 base from J; bases unmatched to any gene: 5. The CDR3 spells CASSDRRGGTDTQYF. The DNA of the CDR3 is TGTGCCAGCAGCGACCGGCGGGGGGGCACAGATACGCAGTATTTT.

This chain joins TRBV28 and TRBJ1-2; TRBD1 matches at 9 bases. With V trimmed by 6 bases and J by 0 bases, 5 bases remained unmatched. Germline CDR1 MDHEN, CDR2 SYDVKM. The CDR3 runs to 15 residues. The CDR3 is CASRTTGGANYGYTF. CDR3 nucleotides: TGTGCCAGCAGAACGACAGGGGGGGCTAACTATGGCTACACCTTC.

The chain has TRBV30 and TRBJ1-2; a possible D gene is TRBD1 (5 bases). The length of the CDR3 is 12 residues. Germline V lookup: CDR1 GTSNPN, CDR2 SVGIG (reference sequence). Trimming stripped 5 bases from V and 3 bases from J, with 10 bases between. CDR3 in DNA: TGTGCCTGGGCGGGACGGGACTATGGCTACACCTTC. Its translation is CAWAGRDYGYTF.

The chain links TRBV7-6 to TRBJ1-1, with D possibly matching TRBD1 (5 bases). Trimming left V 5 bases short and J 2 bases short, with 12 bases between. This CDR3 has 14 residues. The germline V gene encodes CDR1 SGHVS and CDR2 FNYEAQ. This CDR3 reads CASSLRQRNTEAFF. CDR3 nucleotides: TGTGCCAGCAGCCTCCGACAGAGAAACACTGAAGCTTTCTTT.

The V call is TRBV5-4, the J call TRBJ1-4; D remains ambiguous. Trimming removed 1 base at V and 4 bases at J, with 2 bases between. Germline CDR1 and CDR2: SGHNT and YYREEE (reference sequence). This CDR3 contains 12 residues. In DNA form, the CDR3 reads TGTGCCAGCAGCTTGCATAATGAAAAACTGTTTTTT. Its translation: CASSLHNEKLFF.

The V call is TRBV4-3, the J call TRBJ1-2, with TRBD1 matching over 7 bases. Germline V gene lookup returns CDR1 LGHNA and CDR2 YSLEER. This CDR3 contains 14 residues. With V trimmed by 3 bases and J by 8 bases, 9 bases remained unmatched. This chain's CDR3 is CASSHSGRTGGYTF. The CDR3 DNA reads TGCGCCAGCAGCCACTCAGGAAGGACAGGAGGCTACACCTTC.

The chain joins TRBV6-1 to TRBJ2-7; 8 bases are shared with TRBD2. The CDR3 is made up of 15 amino acids. The junction had 6 bases not matched to a gene; V was cut back by 2 bases and J by 3 bases. Germline CDR1 MNHNS, CDR2 SASEGT. Here the CDR3 DNA reads TGTGCCAGCAGTGAAATTGCGCTAGCGGGCTACGAGCAGTACTTC. Its translation is CASSEIALAGYEQYF.

V and J are TRBV2 and TRBJ1-6; D not resolved. Germline V gene sequence: CDR1 SNHLY, CDR2 FYNNEI. Trimming cost V 10 bases and J 0 bases, with 7 bases left between them. The CDR3 length is 13 residues. CDR3 residues: CANRLSYNSPLHF. CDR3 coding DNA: TGTGCCAATAGACTCTCCTATAATTCACCCCTCCACTTT.

This clone was counted a few times. V is TRBV28 and J is TRBJ2-1; 8 bases are a match to TRBD2. The CDR3 loop spans 11 amino acids. From germline, CDR1 is MDHEN and CDR2 SYDVKM. CDR3 in amino acids: CAVFGGVSRFF. The DNA of the CDR3 is TGTGCAGTATTCGGGGGGGTGTCTAGGTTCTTC. Full variable domain (remainder filled in from reference TRBV28 and TRBJ2-1): DVKVTQSSRYLVKRTGEKVFLECVQDMDHENMFWYRQDPGLGLRLIYFSYDVKMKEKGDIPEGYSVSREKKERFSLILESASTNQTSMYLCAVFGGVSRFFGPGTRLTVL.

This sequence joins TRBV7-3 and TRBJ2-1; 8 bases are shared with TRBD1. CDR3 length: 14 amino acids. CDR1 SGHTA and CDR2 FQGTGA come from the germline V gene. V trimming: 5 bases; J trimming: 7 bases; junction bases outside the gene matches: 7. The CDR3 nucleotides are TGTGCCAGCAGCAACCCGGACAGGGAGAATGAGCAGTTCTTC. Its translation is CASSNPDRENEQFF.

DNA of the CDR3: TGTGCCAGCGCGGGGAATTTAGTAACTTCTGAAGCTTTCTTT. Encoded protein: CASAGNLVTSEAFF. V usage is TRBV11-1 and J usage is TRBJ1-1; D not resolved. Germline loops: CDR1 SGHAT, CDR2 FQDESV (reference sequence). CDR3 length: 14 residues. Trimming pared 8 bases from V and 6 bases from J, leaving 19 bases between.

The rearrangement uses TRBV4-2 and TRBJ1-5, with D unresolved. The CDR3 is 14 residues long. In germline, CDR1 is LGHNA, CDR2 YNFKEQ. The V gene lost 5 bases and the J gene lost 4 bases, with 12 bases spanning the gap. The CDR3 nucleotides are TGTGCCAGCAGCGCACGGGATCTAAATCAGCCCCAGCATTTT. Protein: CASSARDLNQPQHF.

This clone was counted between two and nine times. This chain links TRBV2 with TRBJ2-7; 7 bases are a match to TRBD1. Trimming took 0 bases from V and 0 from J; bases not matched to a gene: 14. Germline V gene sequence: CDR1 SNHLY, CDR2 FYNNEI. This CDR3 is built from 19 residues. The CDR3, as DNA: TGTGCCAGCAGTGAAGCTAATGCCCCGGGACAGTATTTCTCCTACGAGCAGTACTTC. This gives the protein CASSEANAPGQYFSYEQYF.

The chain joins TRBV7-9 to TRBJ2-7; D may be TRBD1 (6 bases). CDR1 and CDR2 from the germline V gene are SEHNR and FQNEAQ (reference sequence). The CDR3 extends over 15 amino acids. The V end lost 1 base, the J end lost 5 bases, and 15 bases lay between the germline ends. The CDR3 here is CASSLGGLGADEQYF. CDR3 nucleotide sequence: TGTGCCAGCAGCTTAGGGGGCCTGGGGGCTGACGAGCAGTACTTC.

Only a few counts were recorded for this clone. V is TRBV4-2 and J is TRBJ2-7; 7 bases align to TRBD1. The CDR3 loop spans 19 amino acids. From germline, CDR1 is LGHNA and CDR2 YNFKEQ. V was clipped by 4 bases and J by 0 bases; unmatched bases: 18. This CDR3 reads CASSPSSGQVLSSSYEQYF. The CDR3 nucleotides are TGTGCCAGCAGCCCTTCTTCAGGACAGGTATTATCCAGCTCCTACGAGCAGTACTTC.